This TCR beta chain was identified in a study of blood T cell repertoires in COVID-19. Study-level information: Donors in the United States, Italy and Spain gave samples during acute or convalescent COVID-19. PBMCs, B-cell-depleted T cells, or T cells were the source of the cDNA or gDNA that made up the material.

Germline CDR1 and CDR2: SGDLS and YYNGEE. The CDR3 consists of 16 residues. Comment on this clone: The junction differs from germline at one of its ends, possibly a read error.

The method was immunoSEQ multiplex PCR; TCRdb's version includes in-frame clones alone and lacks a portion of them. Seen here are about 280,000 clones, roughly 89% observed once, and the top ten hold 1.7%. Study members were between roughly 18 and 89 years old and lived in fewer than 30 US regions. V gene TRBV9 combines with J gene TRBJ2-6, with D perhaps TRBD1 (6 bases). Material: PBMCs or T cells enriched from blood (not recorded which). This TCR was sampled from a woman aged 18-29 years with acute COVID-19. The DNA of the CDR3 is TGTGCCAGCAGCCCATGGGACACCTCTGGGGCCAACATCCTGACTTTC. Protein: CASSPWDTSGANILTF.